A single sample is the source of the 30 T cell receptor beta chains below, sequenced in a study of T cells in women clearing cervical HPV infection. Sequenced by immunoSEQ multiplex PCR; TCRdb stores in-frame clones only, minus some. The repertoire table contains about 39,000 clones. The specimen was blood buffy coat. These receptor sequences come from a woman between 18 and 75 years old with a cervical HPV16 infection that either progressed to CIN3+ or cleared (not recorded which).

Regarding this clone: The read terminates 3 residues before the CDR3 end, so the remaining end is supplied by the germline J gene. V and J are TRBV12-5 and TRBJ2-1; 9 bases are shared with TRBD2. Germline CDR1 is LGHNT and CDR2 is FRNRAP. This CDR3 spans 17 amino acids. V gave up 6 bases and J gave up 0 bases; unmatched junction bases: 9. The CDR3 DNA, read in part, is TGTGCTAGTGGCTCATTAGCGGGAGTTAGCTCCTACAATGAG. It specifies CASGSLAGVSSYNE. The CDR3 as a whole reads CASGSLAGVSSYNEQFF.

On this clone: The CDR3 end falls 3 residues outside the read, so it is completed with the germline J gene. The V and J genes are TRBV12-3 or TRBV12-4 and TRBJ2-1; TRBD2 is a possible D gene (5 bases). The ends were cut back, 3 bases at V and 7 bases at J, with 10 bases in the middle. CDR3 size: 13 residues. The DNA read from the CDR3 is TGTGCCAGCAGTTTTTACGGGGTAAATGAG. Translation gives CASSFYGVNE. From start to end, the CDR3 is CASSFYGVNEQFF.

Remarks on this clone: The junction shows a germline mismatch at one end, possibly a read error. The CDR3 end is not reached by the read, which stops 3 residues before it; the germline J gene fills it in. The chain couples TRBV4-1 to TRBJ1-2; D is undetermined. Germline assignment: CDR1 MGHRA and CDR2 YSYEKL. The CDR3 is 16 amino acids. CDR3 residues: CASNQNPTRGNYGYTF. The part of the CDR3 DNA that was read is TGCGCCAGCAACCAAAACCCCACCCGGGGTAACTATGGC.

Points on this clone: The observed sequence ends 3 residues before the CDR3 terminus, with the missing tail filled in from the germline J gene. The gene calls are TRBV18 and TRBJ1-2, with unresolved D. The length of the CDR3 is 16 residues. Germline V gives CDR1 KGHSH, CDR2 LQKENI. CDR3 bases read: TGTGCCAGCTCACCTACTAGCGGGAATCCCACAGATACC. It translates to CASSPTSGNPTDT. The full-length CDR3 reads as CASSPTSGNPTDTYTF. The whole variable domain, remainder taken from reference TRBV18 and TRBJ1-2, is NAGVMQNPRHLVRRRGQEARLRCSPMKGHSHVYWYRQLPEEGLKFMVYLQKENIIDESGMPKERFSAEFPKEGPSILRIQQVVRGDSAAYFCASSPTSGNPTDTYTFGSGTRLTVV.

With regard to this clone: The read terminates 3 residues before the CDR3 end, so the remaining end is supplied by the germline J gene. J is TRBJ2-6 and V is TRBV5-1; possibly TRBD1 for D (5 bases). Germline CDR1 reads SGHRS; CDR2 reads YFSETQ. This CDR3 is built from 16 residues. V was shortened by 5 bases and J by 0 bases, with 12 bases between the two germline ends. The CDR3 region is CASRPPGISGANVLTF. Partial CDR3 DNA: TGCGCCAGCAGACCGCCAGGGATCTCTGGGGCCAACGTC.

On this clone: The read halts 3 residues ahead of the CDR3 end, with the missing end drawn from the germline J gene. The genes are TRBV5-1 and TRBJ2-1; D is unresolved. Germline V gene sequence: CDR1 SGHRS, CDR2 YFSETQ. The V gene lost 4 bases and the J gene lost 2 bases, with 10 bases spanning the gap. The CDR3 sequence is 14 residues long. CDR3 in amino acids: CASSVSSPYNEQFF. Partial CDR3 DNA: TGCGCCAGCAGCGTCTCTTCCCCCTACAATGAG.

Regarding this clone: Within the sample, other DNA sequences also encode this same CDR3. The part of the CDR3 DNA that was read is TGCAGTGCTAGAAAGGGGCTTCCGATCTCTGGAAACACC. Its protein is CSARKGLPISGNT. The complete CDR3 protein is CSARKGLPISGNTIYF. The V gene is TRBV20-1, the J gene TRBJ1-3; perhaps TRBD1 as D (5 bases). The CDR3 goes on 3 residues after the read ends, and that part is filled in from the germline J gene. Deletions cut 2 bases from V and 0 bases from J, with 14 bases between. Germline-derived CDR1 and CDR2 are DFQATT and SNEGSKA (reference sequence). This CDR3 contains 16 residues.

Incomplete CDR3 DNA: TGTGCCAGCAGTTTCTTAGCGGGAGTTACCGGGGAG. This translates into CASSFLAGVTGE. The entire CDR3 sequence reads CASSFLAGVTGELFF. The chain links TRBV6-2 or TRBV6-3 to TRBJ2-2; 9 nucleotides align to TRBD2. The read terminates 3 residues ahead of where the CDR3 ends, so the germline J gene completes it. J was trimmed by 5 bases and V by 4 bases; bases with no gene match: 5. CDR1 and CDR2 (germline): MNHEY, SVGEGT. The CDR3 has 15 amino acids.

Comment on this clone: With the read ending 3 residues before the CDR3 end, the germline J gene is used to fill in that end. This chain connects TRBV19 to TRBJ1-1; 7 bases line up with TRBD1. Germline V gene data show CDR1 as LNHDA and CDR2 as SQIVND (reference sequence). V dropped 3 bases and J dropped 0; count of bases not matched to a gene: 7. This CDR3 spans 16 amino acids. The sequenced CDR3 bases are TGTGCCAGTAGTATGGTAAGACAGGGATTGAACACTGAA. As protein: CASSMVRQGLNTE. In full, the CDR3 reads CASSMVRQGLNTEAFF.

Regarding this clone: Coverage ceases 3 residues before the CDR3 finishes, and the germline J gene fills in the end. This chain uses TRBV7-9 with TRBJ2-5, with a tentative D call TRBD1 (5 bases). Trimming removed 1 base from V and 5 bases from J, with 11 bases in between. In germline, CDR1 is SEHNR, CDR2 FQNEAQ (reference sequence). The CDR3 sequence is 14 residues long. Partial CDR3 DNA: TGTGCCAGCAGCTTAGGGGGCTACATGGAGACC. Amino acids: CASSLGGYMET. Given in full, the CDR3 is CASSLGGYMETQYF.

The covered CDR3 bases are TGTGCCAGTAGATCCGCTAGCGGCGGCTACGAG. Encoded protein: CASRSASGGYE. The whole CDR3 region reads CASRSASGGYEQYF. The rearrangement links TRBV19 to TRBJ2-7; TRBD2 matches 7 bases. The read ends 3 residues before the CDR3 terminus; that terminus is restored from the germline J gene. V was clipped by 6 bases and J by 3 bases; unmatched bases: 8. CDR1 and CDR2 from the germline V gene are LNHDA and SQIVND (reference sequence). CDR3 length equals 14 residues.

As to this clone: The read halts 3 residues ahead of the CDR3 end, with the missing end drawn from the germline J gene. This sequence joins TRBV6-1 and TRBJ2-1, with 9 bases identical to TRBD2. CDR1 MNHNS and CDR2 SASEGT come from the germline V gene. V lost 4 bases to trimming and J lost 6 bases; unmatched junction nucleotides: 4. CDR3 length equals 14 residues. CDR3 DNA (partial): TGTGCCAGCAGTGTTAGCGGGAGCACCAATGAG. This codes for CASSVSGSTNE. The CDR3 in its entirety is CASSVSGSTNEQFF.

For this clone: From the germline J gene comes the end of the CDR3, since the read stops 3 residues before it. The chain carries TRBV7-9 and TRBJ2-7, with 7 positions matching TRBD2. This CDR3 spans 15 amino acids. J gave up 6 bases and V 8 bases, and 16 bases lay outside the gene matches. Per germline, CDR1 SEHNR and CDR2 FQNEAQ (reference sequence). CDR3 protein: CASGSVGGEMIEQYF. CDR3 DNA (partial): TGTGCCAGCGGCAGTGTTGGGGGGGAGATGATCGAG.

With regard to this clone: The read stops 3 residues short of the end of the CDR3; the missing end is completed from the germline J gene. This sequence joins TRBV7-6 and TRBJ1-2; possible D gene TRBD1, 6 bases. The CDR3 is made up of 17 amino acids. In germline, CDR1 is SGHVS, CDR2 FNYEAQ. CDR3 DNA (partial): TGTGCCAGCAGCTTAGACCCCCGGACAGTTTCCTACAATGAC. This codes for CASSLDPRTVSYND. In full, the CDR3 reads CASSLDPRTVSYNDYTF.

Notes on this clone: The read halts 3 residues ahead of the CDR3 end, with the missing end drawn from the germline J gene. The V and J genes are TRBV12-3 or TRBV12-4 and TRBJ2-3; TRBD1 aligns across 9 bases. With 6 bases clipped from V and 4 bases from J, the junction kept 8 bases outside the gene matches. The CDR3 runs to 15 residues. The CDR3 here is CASRPGTGGADTQYF. The part of the CDR3 DNA that was read is TGTGCCAGCAGACCCGGCACAGGGGGCGCAGATACG.

Concerning this clone itself: With the read ending 3 residues before the CDR3 end, the germline J gene is used to fill in that end. The genes are TRBV19 and TRBJ1-2; 7 nucleotides match TRBD1. Germline V lookup: CDR1 LNHDA, CDR2 SQIVND (reference sequence). This CDR3 spans 13 amino acids. CDR3 protein: CASSTSGGLGYTF. The CDR3 DNA, read in part, is TGTGCCAGTAGTACCTCAGGGGGATTAGGC.

Partial CDR3 DNA: TGTGCCAGCAGCTTAGCGGTTTACAGGGGAATAAACACTGAA. Its translation: CASSLAVYRGINTE. Given in full, the CDR3 is CASSLAVYRGINTEAFF. V usage is TRBV7-8 and J usage is TRBJ1-1; TRBD1 matches 7 bases. The read is 3 residues too short to cover the CDR3 end, so that end is filled in from the germline J gene. The CDR3 is 17 amino acids. V lost 0 bases to trimming and J lost 2 bases; unmatched junction nucleotides: 9. CDR1 and CDR2 (germline): SGHVS, FQNEAQ.

As concerns this clone: Its ends do not fully match the called genes, so a read error is possible. The CDR3 is cut off 3 residues early in the read; its end comes from the germline J gene. The chain uses TRBV4-2 and TRBJ2-2; 8 bases map to TRBD1. CDR1 is LGHNA and CDR2 is YNFKEQ in the germline V gene. The CDR3 runs 15 residues. CDR3 in amino acids: CASSQDTGGTGELFF. The CDR3 bases that were read are TGCGCCAGCAGCCAAGATACAGGGGGCACCGGGGAG.

As concerns this clone: Sequencing ends 3 residues short of the CDR3 end; the germline J gene provides the rest. V gene TRBV28 combines with J gene TRBJ2-4; D unclear. The CDR3 sequence is 15 residues long. Germline V gene data show CDR1 as MDHEN and CDR2 as SYDVKM. V lost 11 bases and J 0 bases, leaving 17 bases between the germline ends. Partial CDR3 DNA: TGTGCCTCCAGAGGCTCCTCCATAGCCAAAAACATT. It specifies CASRGSSIAKNI. The CDR3 in full is CASRGSSIAKNIQYF.

A note on this clone: The read ends 3 residues early relative to the CDR3; the germline J gene fills the gap. The chain couples TRBV30 to TRBJ2-3, with TRBD2 matching over 7 bases. V lost 4 bases and J lost 4; bases outside the gene matches: 8. Germline V gene lookup returns CDR1 GTSNPN and CDR2 SVGIG (reference sequence). The CDR3 length is 14 residues. The CDR3 region is CAWKVREPADTQYF. The part of the CDR3 DNA that was read is TGTGCCTGGAAAGTGCGGGAGCCGGCAGATACG.

On this clone: The read is 3 residues too short to cover the CDR3 end, so that end is filled in from the germline J gene. The rearrangement joins TRBV12-3 or TRBV12-4 to TRBJ2-5, with 10 bases lining up with TRBD1. The CDR3 extends over 13 amino acids. V lost 5 bases and J lost 4; bases outside the gene matches: 1. Incomplete CDR3 DNA: TGTGCCAGCAGTAGGACAGGGGGAGAGACC. Residues: CASSRTGGET. The CDR3 as a whole reads CASSRTGGETQYF.

Comment on this clone: At one boundary the junction diverges from the germline segment, which might be a read error. Sequencing ends 3 residues short of the CDR3 end; the germline J gene provides the rest. At the DNA level, this CDR3 is encoded by other sequences in the same sample as well. The chain couples TRBV2 to TRBJ1-3; perhaps TRBD1 as D (6 bases). The CDR3 spans 16 residues. Germline CDR1 reads SNHLY; CDR2 reads FYNNEI. Partial CDR3 DNA: TGTGCCAGCACGGGACAAACAAACCCCTCTGGAAACACG. Protein sequence: CASTGQTNPSGNT. The whole CDR3 sequence is CASTGQTNPSGNTIYF.

Regarding this clone: The read comes to an end 3 residues before the CDR3 does, leaving the germline J gene to fill in the end. The gene calls are TRBV2 and TRBJ2-7; the D gene is possibly TRBD1 (5 bases). Trimming cost V 6 bases and J 0 bases, with 15 bases left between them. The CDR3 is 15 residues long. The germline gives CDR1 SNHLY, CDR2 FYNNEI. The part of the CDR3 DNA that was read is TGTGCCAGCAGAGCAGGGCCAGCTGGCTCCTACGAG. It yields the protein CASRAGPAGSYE. The whole CDR3 protein reads CASRAGPAGSYEQYF.

As for this clone: The read comes to an end 3 residues before the CDR3 does, leaving the germline J gene to fill in the end. This chain joins TRBV7-2 and TRBJ1-2, with D possibly being TRBD1 (6 bases). CDR3 size: 14 residues. CDR1 is SGHTA and CDR2 is FQGNSA in the germline V gene. V dropped 5 bases and J dropped 4 bases, with 14 bases sitting between them. The covered CDR3 bases are TGTGCCAGCAGCCCTTCTGCAGGGGCCTATGGC. Protein: CASSPSAGAYG. The entire CDR3 protein is CASSPSAGAYGYTF. Supplemented by reference TRBV7-2 and TRBJ1-2, the full variable domain reads GAGVSQSPSNKVTEKGKDVELRCDPISGHTALYWYRQSLGQGLEFLIYFQGNSAPDKSGLPSDRFSAERTGGSVSTLTIQRTQQEDSAVYLCASSPSAGAYGYTFGSGTRLTVV.

A word on this clone: The CDR3 end lies 3 residues beyond the end of the read and is filled in from the germline J gene. The chain couples TRBV5-1 to TRBJ2-2, with 9 bases identical to TRBD2. Trimming removed 1 base from V and 6 bases from J; junction bases left unmatched: 7. Germline V CDR1 and CDR2: SGHRS, YFSETQ. This CDR3 is 16 amino acids long. CDR3 DNA, as far as it was read: TGCGCCAGCAGCTTGCGGGCGGGAGGGCGCCCCGGGGAG. This sequence encodes CASSLRAGGRPGE. The CDR3 in full is CASSLRAGGRPGELFF.

With regard to this clone: The sequenced fragment ends 3 residues before the CDR3 boundary, so the rest is inferred from the germline J gene. This chain connects TRBV29-1 to TRBJ1-4; 7 nucleotides line up with TRBD1. The CDR3 totals 16 residues. From germline, CDR1 is SQVTM and CDR2 ANQGSEA. The V and J ends lost 5 bases and 4 bases, in that order; junction bases with no gene match: 13. The sequenced CDR3 bases are TGCAGCGTTCGAACCCCACAGGGGCGGGATAATGAAAAA. Protein sequence: CSVRTPQGRDNEK. The full CDR3 protein reads CSVRTPQGRDNEKLFF.

With regard to this clone: The read ends 3 residues early relative to the CDR3; the germline J gene fills the gap. The rearrangement links TRBV18 to TRBJ1-6, with no clear D. Germline V CDR1 and CDR2: KGHSH, LQKENI. This CDR3 region has 14 residues. V lost 3 bases and J 7 bases, leaving 10 bases between the germline ends. CDR3 loop: CASSPGAENSPLHF. Incomplete CDR3 DNA: TGTGCCAGCTCACCGGGCGCTGAGAATTCACCC.

As to this clone: The CDR3 end lies 3 residues beyond the end of the read and is filled in from the germline J gene. This chain joins TRBV2 and TRBJ1-6; TRBD1 agrees at 9 bases. V shed 5 bases and J 9 bases; nucleotides not matched to a gene: 5. The CDR3 extends over 14 amino acids. Germline V gene data show CDR1 as SNHLY and CDR2 as FYNNEI. CDR3 region: CASSSQGAGSPLHF. CDR3 DNA, as far as it was read: TGTGCCAGCAGTTCACAGGGGGCAGGTTCACCC.

This clone registers medium-sized by frequency. Read coverage stops 3 residues before the CDR3 terminus; the germline J gene supplies the remainder. The gene calls are TRBV29-1 and TRBJ1-2; no definite D call. Per germline, CDR1 SQVTM and CDR2 ANQGSEA. This CDR3 has 9 amino acids. The CDR3 sequence is CSGEGGYTF. Partial CDR3 DNA: TGCAGCGGAGAAGGGGGC.

For this clone: The read ends 3 residues before the CDR3 terminus; that terminus is restored from the germline J gene. This chain links TRBV30 with TRBJ1-6, with 8 bases matching TRBD1. The CDR3 has 14 residues. CDR1 is GTSNPN, CDR2 SVGIG, per germline (reference sequence). J gave up 10 bases and V 1 base, and 6 bases lay outside the gene matches. CDR3 bases read: TGTGCCTGGAGTGGGACAGGGATGGGCTCACCC. It translates to CAWSGTGMGSP. The full-length CDR3 reads as CAWSGTGMGSPLHF.